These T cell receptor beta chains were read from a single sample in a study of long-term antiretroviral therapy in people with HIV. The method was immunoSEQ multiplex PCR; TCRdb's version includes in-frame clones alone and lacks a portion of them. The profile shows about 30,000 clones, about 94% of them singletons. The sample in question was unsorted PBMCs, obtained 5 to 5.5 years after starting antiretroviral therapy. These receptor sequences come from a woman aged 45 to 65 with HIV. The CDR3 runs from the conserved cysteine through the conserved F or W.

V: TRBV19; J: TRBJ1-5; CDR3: CASSIKKGDNQPQHF
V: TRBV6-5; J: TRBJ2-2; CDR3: CASSARGGYTGELFF
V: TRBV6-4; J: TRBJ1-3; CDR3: CASTETGEGNTIYF
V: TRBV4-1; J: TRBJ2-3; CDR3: CASSQAYRTDTQYF
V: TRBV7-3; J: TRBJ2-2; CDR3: CASSLMGQGNGELFF
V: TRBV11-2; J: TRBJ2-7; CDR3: CASSLVGPISYEQYF
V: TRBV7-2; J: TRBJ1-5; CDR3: CASSLVLGGNQPQHF
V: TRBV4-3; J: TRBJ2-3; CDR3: CASSQDLAGGLSTDTQYF
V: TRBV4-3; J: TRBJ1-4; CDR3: CASSQEGQGNEKLFF
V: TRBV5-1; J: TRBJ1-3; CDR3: CASSLDRGPGNTIYF
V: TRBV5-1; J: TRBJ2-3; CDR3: CASSLWDSGGTDTQYF
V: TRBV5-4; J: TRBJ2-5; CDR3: CASSLLGTQETQYF
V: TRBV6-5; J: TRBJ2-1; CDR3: CASRPGTVYNEQFF
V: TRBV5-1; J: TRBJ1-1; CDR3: CASSLADGPEAFF
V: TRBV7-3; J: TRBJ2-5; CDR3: CASSLWRCRQETQYF
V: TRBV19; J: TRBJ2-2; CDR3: CASSSEGVRDRGAGELFF
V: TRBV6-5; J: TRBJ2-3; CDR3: CASSPSGGTDTQYF
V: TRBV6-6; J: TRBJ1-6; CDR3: CASSYGTANSPLHF
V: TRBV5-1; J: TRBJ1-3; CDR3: CASSAEPSGNTIYF
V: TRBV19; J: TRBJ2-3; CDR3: CASSMGVTDTQYF
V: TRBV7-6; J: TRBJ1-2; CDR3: CASSLDGRGRAYGYTF
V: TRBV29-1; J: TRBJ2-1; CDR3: CSVDRDRYNEQFF
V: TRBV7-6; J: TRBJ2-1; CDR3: CASSLASGGAEQFF
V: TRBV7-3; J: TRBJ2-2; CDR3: CASSLNRLADATNTGELFF
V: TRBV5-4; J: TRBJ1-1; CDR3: CASSRPGNTEAFF
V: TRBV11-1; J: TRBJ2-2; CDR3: CASSFRTGELFF
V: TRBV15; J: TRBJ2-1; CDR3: CATSPSTDGNEQFF
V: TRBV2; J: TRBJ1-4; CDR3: CASSQFRGTFNEKLFF
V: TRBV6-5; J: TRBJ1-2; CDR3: CASSEERDRRRYTF
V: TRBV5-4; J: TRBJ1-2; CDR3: CASSLNRGGGYTF
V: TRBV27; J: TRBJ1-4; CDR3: CASSLGAANEKLFF
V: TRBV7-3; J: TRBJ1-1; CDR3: CASSPHGTGFSGAFF
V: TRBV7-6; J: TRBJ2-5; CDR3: CASNFRGRETQYF
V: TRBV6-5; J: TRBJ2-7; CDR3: CASSLPGTGFYEQYF
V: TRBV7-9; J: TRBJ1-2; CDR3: CASRPTLRLTNYGYTF
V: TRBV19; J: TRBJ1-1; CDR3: CASSIRGAGVNTEAFF
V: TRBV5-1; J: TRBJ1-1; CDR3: CASSLAAGTTEAFF
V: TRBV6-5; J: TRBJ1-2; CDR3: CASSTGQNYGYTF
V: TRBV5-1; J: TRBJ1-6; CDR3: CASSIEPQGNTYNSPLHF
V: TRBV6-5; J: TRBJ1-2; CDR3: CASKRSGQGYTF
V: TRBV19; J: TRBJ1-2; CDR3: CASTPGINYGYTF
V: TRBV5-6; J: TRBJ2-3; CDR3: CASSSLASGGSSTDTQYF
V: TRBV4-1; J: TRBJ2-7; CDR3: CASSFETGSYEQYF
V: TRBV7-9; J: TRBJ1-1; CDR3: CASSPGGTEAFF
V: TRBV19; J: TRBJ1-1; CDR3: CASNDRAGGKAFF
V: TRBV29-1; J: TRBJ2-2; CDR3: CSVGGLANTGELFF
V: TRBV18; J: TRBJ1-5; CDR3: CASSPTDRYSNQPQHF
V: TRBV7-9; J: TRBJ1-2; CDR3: CASSPPDRYGYTF
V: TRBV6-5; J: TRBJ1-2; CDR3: CASSYEQGRGGYTF
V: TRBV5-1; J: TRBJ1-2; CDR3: CASSLNMDYYGYTF
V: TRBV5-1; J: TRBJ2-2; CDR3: CASSFDRAANTGELFF
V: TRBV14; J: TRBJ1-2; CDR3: CASSQVSVYGYTF
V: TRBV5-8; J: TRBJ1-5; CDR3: CASSLDPGLGQPQHF
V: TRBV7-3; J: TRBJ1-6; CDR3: CASSFDGYNSPLHF
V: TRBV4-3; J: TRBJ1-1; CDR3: CASSQSYRNTEAFF
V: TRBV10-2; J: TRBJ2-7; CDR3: CASRLTGGAIEQYF